The 8 T cell receptor beta chains reported below all come from one sample, sequenced in a study of CD8 T cells in ankylosing spondylitis (dated by TCRdb to between 2016 and 2019). What the study reported, not specific to this receptor: A TCR beta motif made up of several highly homologous amino acid variants appeared to be characteristic of blood from ankylosing spondylitis patients.

Their antigens are not known. Libraries were built with 5' RACE. Reads for this sample came from an Illumina HiSeq 2500. TCRdb reprocessed the public reads (quality trimming at Q25 with fastp, clone calling with MiXCR) and kept in-frame beta chains. All rows with the same CDR3 protein become a single entry with the most common DNA and genes. In this sample the table shows about 840,000 distinct CDR3 sequences, over 9.5% of which occur a single time. The ten largest clones take up under 0.6% of the sample. The sequenced sample consisted of blood, either unsorted or a sorted T cell fraction (not recorded which). These receptor sequences come from a male donor with ankylosing spondylitis.

This rearrangement joins TRBV6-2 or TRBV6-3 to TRBJ1-1, with a tentative D call TRBD1 (5 bases). This CDR3 contains 15 residues. The germline V and J ends were trimmed by 3 bases and 4 bases, with 15 bases remaining between them. The germline V gene encodes CDR1 MNHEY and CDR2 SVGEGT. DNA for the CDR3: TGTGCCAGCAGTTATATCACGGGGCCCGGCACTGAAGCTTTCTTT. Protein sequence: CASSYITGPGTEAFF.

This clonotype came up a few times. The gene calls are TRBV20-1 and TRBJ1-5; D not certain. Germline CDR1 is DFQATT and CDR2 is SNEGSKA (reference sequence). Trimming shortened V by 0 bases and J by 0 bases, and 9 bases separated the two germline ends. The CDR3 sequence is 15 residues long. CDR3 residues: CSARDQEHSNQPQHF. The CDR3, as DNA: TGCAGTGCTAGAGACCAGGAACATAGCAATCAGCCCCAGCATTTT.

This clonotype has at least ten counts. V usage is TRBV18 and J usage is TRBJ2-3, with TRBD2 as a possible D gene (5 bases). Trimming took 1 base from V and 1 from J, leaving 9 bases between them. CDR3 length: 15 amino acids. Germline values: CDR1 KGHSH, CDR2 LQKENI. CDR3 DNA: TGTGCCAGCTCACCACAGTCAGCGGGCACAGATACGCAGTATTTT. As protein: CASSPQSAGTDTQYF.

This clonotype has ten or more counts. The chain couples TRBV28 to TRBJ1-4; 7 positions match TRBD1. The junction had 7 bases not matched to a gene; V was cut back by 8 bases and J by 7 bases. The V gene's germline CDR1 is MDHEN and CDR2 SYDVKM. The CDR3 is made up of 13 amino acids. The CDR3: CASQDRDSEKLFF. For the CDR3, the DNA is TGTGCCAGCCAAGACAGGGACAGTGAAAAACTGTTTTTT.

This clonotype was counted between two and nine times. This rearrangement joins TRBV5-1 to TRBJ2-7; no reliable D call. With 6 bases removed from V and 0 bases from J, the gap between germline ends came to 7 bases. The CDR3 sequence is 12 residues long. Germline CDR1 SGHRS, CDR2 YFSETQ. The CDR3 DNA follows: TGCGCCAGCATGAGTCTCTCCTACGAGCAGTACTTC. The encoded protein is CASMSLSYEQYF.

This clonotype was observed a handful of times. V gene TRBV6-2 or TRBV6-3 combines with J gene TRBJ2-1, with D unclear. Germline V gene data show CDR1 as MNHEY and CDR2 as SVGEGT. Trimming took 2 bases from V and 4 from J, leaving 6 bases between them. This CDR3 comprises 13 residues. CDR3 sequence (DNA): TGTGCCAGCAGTTACCGCCCATACAATGAGCAGTTCTTC. Translation: CASSYRPYNEQFF.

The CDR3 protein is CASWMAGANTEAFF. For the CDR3, the DNA is TGTGCCAGCTGGATGGCAGGGGCGAACACTGAAGCTTTCTTT. The V gene is TRBV18, the J gene TRBJ1-1, with D possibly TRBD1 on 6 matching bases. Per germline, CDR1 KGHSH and CDR2 LQKENI. This CDR3 comprises 14 residues. The V end was cut by 7 bases, the J end by 1 base, with 13 bases between.

J is TRBJ1-1 and V is TRBV27, with a tentative D call TRBD1 (5 bases). Germline V CDR1 and CDR2: MNHEY, SMNVEV (reference sequence). V was shortened by 5 bases and J by 4 bases, with 17 bases between the two germline ends. The CDR3 is made up of 15 amino acids. CDR3 protein: CASSEMGRAGTEAFF. The CDR3 DNA sequence: TGTGCCAGCAGTGAGATGGGACGGGCGGGCACTGAAGCTTTCTTT.